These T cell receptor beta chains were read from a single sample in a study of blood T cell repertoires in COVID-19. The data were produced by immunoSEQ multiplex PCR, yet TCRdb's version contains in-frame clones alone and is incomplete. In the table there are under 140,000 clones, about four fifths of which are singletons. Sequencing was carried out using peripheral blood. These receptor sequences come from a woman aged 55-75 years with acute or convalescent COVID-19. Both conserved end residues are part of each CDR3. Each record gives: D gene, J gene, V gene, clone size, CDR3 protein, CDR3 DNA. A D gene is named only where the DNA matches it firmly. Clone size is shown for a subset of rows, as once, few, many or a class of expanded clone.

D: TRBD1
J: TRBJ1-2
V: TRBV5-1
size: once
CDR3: CASSLDGQGSSYGYTF
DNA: TGCGCCAGCAGCTTGGACGGACAGGGTTCGAGCTATGGCTACACCTTC

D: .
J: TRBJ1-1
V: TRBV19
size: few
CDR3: CGSVPVWRTGTNTEAFF
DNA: .

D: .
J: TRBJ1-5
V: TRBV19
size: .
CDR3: CASSPQGLQPQHF
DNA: TGTGCCAGTAGTCCTCAGGGTTTACAGCCCCAGCATTTT

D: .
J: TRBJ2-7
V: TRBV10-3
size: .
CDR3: CAISPTGKYEQYF
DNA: TGTGCCATCAGTCCGACGGGGAAGTACGAGCAGTACTTC

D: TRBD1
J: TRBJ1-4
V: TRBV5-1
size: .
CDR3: CASSLGPRQGNEKLFF
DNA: TGCGCCAGCAGCTTGGGGCCCCGACAGGGCAATGAAAAACTGTTTTTT

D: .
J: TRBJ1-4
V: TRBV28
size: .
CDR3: CASSLSTGSNEKLFF
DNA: TGTGCCAGCAGTTTGTCTACAGGGTCTAATGAAAAACTGTTTTTT

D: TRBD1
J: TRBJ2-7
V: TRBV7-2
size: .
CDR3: CASSFSGTGSYEQYF
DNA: TGTGCCAGCAGCTTTTCCGGGACAGGGAGTTACGAGCAGTACTTC

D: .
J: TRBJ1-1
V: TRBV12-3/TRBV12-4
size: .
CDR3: CASSLTTATEAFF
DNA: TGTGCCAGCAGTCTCACGACAGCCACTGAAGCTTTCTTT

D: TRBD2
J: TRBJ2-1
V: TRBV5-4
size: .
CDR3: CASSLKPTGGGAHEQFF
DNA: TGTGCCAGCAGCTTAAAGCCGACTGGCGGGGGGGCCCATGAGCAGTTCTTC

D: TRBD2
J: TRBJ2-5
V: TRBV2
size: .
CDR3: CASSPLVGTSQETQYF
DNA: TGTGCCAGCAGCCCGCTCGTCGGGACTAGCCAAGAGACCCAGTACTTC

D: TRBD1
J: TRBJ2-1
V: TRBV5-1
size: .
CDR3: CASSLEGQGNEQFF
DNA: TGCGCCAGCAGCTTGGAAGGACAGGGCAATGAGCAGTTCTTC

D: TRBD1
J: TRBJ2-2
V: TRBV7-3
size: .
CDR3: CASSQQGAGELFF
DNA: TGTGCCAGCAGCCAACAGGGGGCCGGGGAGCTGTTTTTT

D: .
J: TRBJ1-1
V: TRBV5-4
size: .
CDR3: CASSLWAEAQEAFF
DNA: TGTGCCAGCAGCTTATGGGCAGAAGCCCAAGAAGCTTTCTTT

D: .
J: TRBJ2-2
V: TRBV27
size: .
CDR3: CASKLTGTKNTGELFF
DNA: TGTGCCAGCAAACTGACCGGGACAAAGAACACCGGGGAGCTGTTTTTT

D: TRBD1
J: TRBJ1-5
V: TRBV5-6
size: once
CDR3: CASSLSGGNQPQHF
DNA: TGTGCCAGCAGCCTGTCAGGGGGGAATCAGCCCCAGCATTTT

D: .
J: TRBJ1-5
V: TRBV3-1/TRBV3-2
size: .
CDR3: CASSRRGGNQPQHF
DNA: TGTGCCAGCAGCCGCCGGGGAGGCAATCAGCCCCAGCATTTT

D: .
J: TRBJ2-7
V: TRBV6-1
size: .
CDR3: CASSEAGGPVQYF
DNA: TGTGCCAGCAGTGAAGCGGGGGGTCCTGTTCAGTACTTC

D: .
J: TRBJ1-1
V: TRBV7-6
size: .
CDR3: CASSLVQGNTEAFF
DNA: TGTGCCAGCAGCTTAGTTCAGGGGAACACTGAAGCTTTCTTT

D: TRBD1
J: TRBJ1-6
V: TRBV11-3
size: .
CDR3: CASSLSQTGGLPLHF
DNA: TGTGCCAGCAGCTTAAGCCAAACAGGGGGATTACCCCTCCACTTT

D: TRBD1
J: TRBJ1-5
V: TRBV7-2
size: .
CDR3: CASSLLPPGRGDQPQHF
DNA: TGTGCCAGCAGCTTACTCCCCCCCGGCAGGGGGGATCAGCCCCAGCATTTT

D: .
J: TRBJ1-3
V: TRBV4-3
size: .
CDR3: CASSQEIHGSGNTIYF
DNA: TGCGCCAGCAGCCAAGAAATCCACGGCTCTGGAAACACCATATATTTT